A selection of T cell receptor beta chains follows, all from one sample in a study of blood T cell repertoires in COVID-19. TCRdb keeps only in-frame clones here, not all; method: immunoSEQ multiplex PCR. The sample records approximately 250,000 clones, approximately 86% being singletons. Sequencing was carried out using peripheral blood. The receptor set was obtained from a young man with active or convalescent COVID-19. Both conserved end residues are part of each CDR3. D genes are given only for firm matches. Size values are once, few and many counts, or a class for expanded clones, and some rows have none.

j_call clone_size d_call v_call cdr3_aa cdr3_nt
TRBJ1-4 - - TRBV30 CAWSVGGYNEKLFF TGTGCCTGGAGTGTAGGCGGGTATAATGAAAAACTGTTTTTT
TRBJ2-2 few TRBD2 TRBV3-1/TRBV3-2 CASSPWRTSITGELFF TGTGCCAGCAGCCCGTGGCGGACTAGTATCACCGGGGAGCTGTTTTTT
TRBJ1-2 - TRBD1 TRBV28 CASSSGGRLGGYTF TGTGCCAGCAGTTCAGGGGGCCGCCTCGGGGGCTACACCTTC
TRBJ1-1 - - TRBV5-1 CATKIEVNTEAFF TGCGCCACTAAAATAGAGGTGAACACTGAAGCTTTCTTT
TRBJ1-2 - - TRBV7-9 CASSTPGPRAGYTF TGTGCCAGCAGTACACCAGGGCCAAGGGCTGGCTACACCTTC
TRBJ2-3 - - TRBV9 CASSVVGGGANTQYF TGTGCCAGCAGCGTAGTGGGTGGGGGGGCGAATACGCAGTATTTT
TRBJ1-2 - - TRBV12-3/TRBV12-4 CASFVGGSNGYTF TGTGCCAGTTTTGTAGGAGGGTCTAATGGCTACACCTTC
TRBJ2-7 few - TRBV5-6 CASSLAGLSRSYEQYF TGTGCCAGCAGCTTGGCCGGACTATCCCGATCCTACGAGCAGTACTTC
TRBJ1-4 - - TRBV28 CASSTPQGLNEKLFF TGTGCCAGCAGTACTCCCCAGGGGCTCAATGAAAAACTGTTTTTT
TRBJ2-7 - - TRBV3-1/TRBV3-2 CASSQRQGTPYEQYF TGTGCCAGCAGCCAACGGCAGGGGACCCCCTACGAGCAGTACTTC
TRBJ1-1 - - TRBV28 CASSSGGPTGTEAFF TGTGCCAGCAGTTCAGGAGGTCCGACGGGCACTGAAGCTTTCTTT